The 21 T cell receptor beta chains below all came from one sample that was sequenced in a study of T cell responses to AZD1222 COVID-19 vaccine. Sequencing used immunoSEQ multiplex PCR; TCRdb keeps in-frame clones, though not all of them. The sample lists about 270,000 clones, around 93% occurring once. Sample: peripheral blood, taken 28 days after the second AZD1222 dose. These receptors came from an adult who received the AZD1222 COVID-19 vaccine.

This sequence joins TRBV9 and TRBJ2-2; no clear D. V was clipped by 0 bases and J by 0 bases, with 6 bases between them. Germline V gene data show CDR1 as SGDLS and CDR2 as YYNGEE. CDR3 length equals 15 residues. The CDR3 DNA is TGTGCCAGCAGCGTAGGCAGCGCGAACACCGGGGAGCTGTTTTTT. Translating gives CASSVGSANTGELFF.

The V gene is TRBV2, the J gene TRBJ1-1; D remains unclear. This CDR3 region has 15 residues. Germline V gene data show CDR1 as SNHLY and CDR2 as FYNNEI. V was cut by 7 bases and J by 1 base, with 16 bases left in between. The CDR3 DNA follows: TGTGCCAGCACCCAGGACCCCCAGGCGAACACTGAAGCTTTCTTT. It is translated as CASTQDPQANTEAFF.

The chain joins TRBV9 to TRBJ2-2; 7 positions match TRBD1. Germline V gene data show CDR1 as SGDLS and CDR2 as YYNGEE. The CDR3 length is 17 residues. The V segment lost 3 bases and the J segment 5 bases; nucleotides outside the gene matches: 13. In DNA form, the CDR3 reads TGTGCCAGCAGCGCCTGGGACAGCTCAACCGGGACCGGGGAGCTGTTTTTT. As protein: CASSAWDSSTGTGELFF.

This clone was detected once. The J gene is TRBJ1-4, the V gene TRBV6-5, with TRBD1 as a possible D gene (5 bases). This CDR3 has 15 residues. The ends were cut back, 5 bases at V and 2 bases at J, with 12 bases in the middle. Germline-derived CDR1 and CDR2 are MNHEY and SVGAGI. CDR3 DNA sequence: TGTGCCAGCAGTAGAAGGCAGGGTACTAATGAAAAACTGTTTTTT. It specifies CASSRRQGTNEKLFF.

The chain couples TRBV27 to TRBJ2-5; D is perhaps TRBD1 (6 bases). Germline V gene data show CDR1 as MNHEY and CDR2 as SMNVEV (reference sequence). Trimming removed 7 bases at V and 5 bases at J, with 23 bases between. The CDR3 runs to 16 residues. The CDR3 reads CASKNRDNLDRETQYF. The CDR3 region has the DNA TGTGCCAGCAAAAACCGGGACAACCTGGACCGGGAGACCCAGTACTTC.

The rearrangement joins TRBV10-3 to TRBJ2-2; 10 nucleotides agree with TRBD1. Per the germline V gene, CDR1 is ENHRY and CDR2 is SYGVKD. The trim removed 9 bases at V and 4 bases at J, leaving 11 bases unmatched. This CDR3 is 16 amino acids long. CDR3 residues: CAMGDRGYLSTGELFF. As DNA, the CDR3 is TGTGCCATGGGGGACAGGGGCTATCTTAGCACCGGGGAGCTGTTTTTT.

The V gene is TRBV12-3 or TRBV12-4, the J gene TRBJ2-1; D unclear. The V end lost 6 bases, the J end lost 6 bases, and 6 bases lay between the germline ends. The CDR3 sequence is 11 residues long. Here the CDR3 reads CASRVLNEQFF. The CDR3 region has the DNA TGTGCCAGCAGGGTCCTCAATGAGCAGTTCTTC.

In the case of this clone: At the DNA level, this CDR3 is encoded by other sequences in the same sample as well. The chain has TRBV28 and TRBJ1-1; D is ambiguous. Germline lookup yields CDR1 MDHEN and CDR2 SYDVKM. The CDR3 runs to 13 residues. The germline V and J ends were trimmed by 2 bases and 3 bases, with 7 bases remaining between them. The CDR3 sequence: CASSLTGDTEAFF. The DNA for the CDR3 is TGTGCCAGCAGTTTAACGGGTGACACTGAAGCTTTCTTT.

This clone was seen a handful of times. The CDR3 region is CASSASSRKTEAFF. DNA for the CDR3: TGTGCCAGCAGTGCCTCAAGTAGGAAGACTGAAGCTTTCTTT. The chain combines TRBV25-1 with TRBJ1-1; D gene ambiguous. Per germline, CDR1 MGHDK and CDR2 SYGVNS. The V and J ends lost 4 bases and 5 bases respectively, with 14 bases between them. CDR3 length: 14 residues. The full variable domain, completed using reference TRBV25-1 and TRBJ1-1, is EADIYQTPRYLVIGTGKKITLECSQTMGHDKMYWYQQDPGMELHLIHYSYGVNSTEKGDLSSESTVSRIRTEHFPLTLESARPSHTSQYLCASSASSRKTEAFFGQGTRLTVV.

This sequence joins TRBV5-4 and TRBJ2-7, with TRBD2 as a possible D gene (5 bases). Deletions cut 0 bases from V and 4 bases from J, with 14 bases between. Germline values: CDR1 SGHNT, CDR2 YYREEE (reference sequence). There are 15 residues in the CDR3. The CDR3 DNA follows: TGTGCCAGCAGCTTGGGAGGGTTTCAACGTTACGAGCAGTACTTC. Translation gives CASSLGGFQRYEQYF.

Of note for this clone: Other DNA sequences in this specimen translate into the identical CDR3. CDR3 sequence (DNA): TGTGCCAGCAGCCAAGGAGGGAACACTGAAGCTTTCTTT. Translation gives CASSQGGNTEAFF. V and J are TRBV4-2 and TRBJ1-1; no definite D call. The CDR3 totals 13 residues. Between the trimmed V and J ends, which lost 1 base and 1 base, there was a span of 4 bases. From germline, CDR1 is LGHNA and CDR2 YNFKEQ.

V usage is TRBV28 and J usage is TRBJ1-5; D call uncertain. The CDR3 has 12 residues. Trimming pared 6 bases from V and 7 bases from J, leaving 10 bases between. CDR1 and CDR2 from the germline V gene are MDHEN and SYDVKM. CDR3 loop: CASSLSEQPQHF. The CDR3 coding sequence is TGTGCCAGCAGCTTGTCCGAGCAGCCCCAGCATTTT.

This CDR3 reads CASSSGQGAGMNTEAFF. In DNA, the CDR3 is TGCGCCAGCAGCTCGGGACAGGGGGCTGGGATGAACACTGAAGCTTTCTTT. V gene TRBV5-1 combines with J gene TRBJ1-1, with 12 bases fitting TRBD1. Germline loops: CDR1 SGHRS, CDR2 YFSETQ. This CDR3 has 17 residues. The trim removed 3 bases at V and 0 bases at J, leaving 6 bases unmatched.

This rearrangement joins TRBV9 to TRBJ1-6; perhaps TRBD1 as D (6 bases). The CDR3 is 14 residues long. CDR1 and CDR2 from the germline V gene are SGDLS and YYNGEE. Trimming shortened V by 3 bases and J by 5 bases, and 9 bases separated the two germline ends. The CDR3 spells CASSAGHHNSPLHF. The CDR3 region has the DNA TGTGCCAGCAGCGCGGGACATCATAATTCACCCCTCCACTTT.

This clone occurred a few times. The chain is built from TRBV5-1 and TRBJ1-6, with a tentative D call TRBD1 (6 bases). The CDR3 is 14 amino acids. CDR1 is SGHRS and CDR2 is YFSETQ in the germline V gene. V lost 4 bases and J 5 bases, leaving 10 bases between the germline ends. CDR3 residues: CASSVGQNNSPLHF. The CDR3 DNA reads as TGCGCCAGCAGCGTAGGACAGAATAATTCACCCCTCCACTTT.

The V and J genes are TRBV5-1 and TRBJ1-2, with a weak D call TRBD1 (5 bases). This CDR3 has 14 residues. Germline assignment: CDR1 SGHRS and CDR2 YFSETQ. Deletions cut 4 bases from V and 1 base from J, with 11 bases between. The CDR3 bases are TGCGCCAGCAGCCCCAGGGTTAGTAACTATGGCTACACCTTC. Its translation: CASSPRVSNYGYTF.

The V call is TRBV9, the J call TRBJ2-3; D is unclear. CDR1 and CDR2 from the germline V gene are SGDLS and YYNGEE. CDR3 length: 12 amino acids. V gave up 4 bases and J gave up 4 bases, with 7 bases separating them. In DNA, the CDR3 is TGTGCCAGCAGCCCCCGCCCAGATACGCAGTATTTT. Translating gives CASSPRPDTQYF.

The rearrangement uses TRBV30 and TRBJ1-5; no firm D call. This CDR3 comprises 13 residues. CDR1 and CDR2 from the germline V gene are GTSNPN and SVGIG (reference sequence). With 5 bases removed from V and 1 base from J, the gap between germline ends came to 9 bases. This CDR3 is CAWSEGSNQPQHF. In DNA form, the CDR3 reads TGTGCCTGGTCGGAAGGGAGCAATCAGCCCCAGCATTTT.

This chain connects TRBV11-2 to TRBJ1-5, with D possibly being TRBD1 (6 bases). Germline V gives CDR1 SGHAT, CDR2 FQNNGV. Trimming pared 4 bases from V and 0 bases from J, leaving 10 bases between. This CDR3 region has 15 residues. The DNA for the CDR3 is TGTGCCAGCAGCTCTATACAGGGTAGCAATCAGCCCCAGCATTTT. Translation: CASSSIQGSNQPQHF.

CDR3: CATRPTGTRYNEQFF. For the CDR3, the DNA is TGTGCCACCAGGCCAACCGGGACTAGATACAATGAGCAGTTCTTC. This chain uses TRBV15 with TRBJ2-1; 8 positions match TRBD2. V lost 6 bases, J lost 4 bases, and 8 bases stayed unmatched. Per germline, CDR1 LNHNV and CDR2 YYDKDF (reference sequence). The CDR3 spans 15 residues.

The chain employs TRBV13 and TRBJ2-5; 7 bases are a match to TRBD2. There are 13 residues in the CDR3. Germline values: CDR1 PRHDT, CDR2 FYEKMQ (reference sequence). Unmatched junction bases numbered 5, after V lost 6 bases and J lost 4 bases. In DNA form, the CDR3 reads TGTGCCAGCAGTAATGTAGCGGGAGAGACCCAGTACTTC. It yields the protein CASSNVAGETQYF.